This T cell receptor beta chain came from a study of T cell repertoires in cytomegalovirus infection. TCRdb analysed the reads with MiXCR anew, one entry per CDR3 protein. This sample yields approximately 730,000 distinct CDR3 sequences, of which roughly 30% are seen a single time; 15% to 20% belongs to the top ten. Germline loops: CDR1 MGHRA, CDR2 YSYEKL. The CDR3 loop spans 16 amino acids. Trimming removed 2 bases from V and 6 bases from J; junction bases left unmatched: 9. To note about this clonotype: What it recognizes is unknown.

The genes are TRBV4-1 and TRBJ2-3; TRBD2 aligns across 9 bases. This TCR was recovered from a human donor in good health (CMV status not recorded). Some clones in this sample may be carry-over from other donors' samples. Sequencing was performed on cultured PBMCs, taken from culture after CMV antigen stimulation. CDR3 in amino acids: CASSQKGLALADTQYF. As DNA, the CDR3 is TGCGCCAGCAGCCAAAAGGGACTAGCTTTAGCTGATACGCAGTATTTT.